Shown below are 6 T cell receptor beta chains from a single sample sequenced in a study of response to subunit inactivated influenza vaccine. TCRdb used MiXCR to reprocess the RT-PCR reads, holding one entry per CDR3 protein. The sample consists of more than 550,000 distinct CDR3 sequences, 11% of them appearing once. This sample was also put to use in a study of T cells expressing NK-cell markers. As that study records: UMIs were included in TCR beta cDNA generated by 5'RACE template switching.

The material was PBMCs from blood, obtained on the day of vaccination. All receptors derive from a man aged 50 or older who received an inactivated influenza vaccine.

This clonotype occurred a few times. The chain combines TRBV18 with TRBJ1-1; D is perhaps TRBD1 (5 bases). Per the germline V gene, CDR1 is KGHSH and CDR2 is LQKENI. CDR3 length equals 15 residues. The germline V and J ends were trimmed by 2 bases and 0 bases, with 10 bases remaining between them. The CDR3: CASSPAGTLNTEAFF. CDR3 nucleotide sequence: TGTGCCAGCTCACCAGCAGGGACTTTGAACACTGAAGCTTTCTTT.

Worth noting for this clonotype: It is unclear where the CDR3 begins or ends on the DNA, so no DNA is shown, and the CDR3 is as TCRdb lists it. J is TRBJ2-7 and V is TRBV7-9; the DNA was not used to check the table's D call, TRBD1. Germline CDR1 SEHNR, CDR2 FQNEAQ (reference sequence). The CDR3 adds up to 17 amino acids, both ends counted. The CDR3 spells CASSLALDKGRRYEQYF.

This clonotype was detected only a few times. V is TRBV4-2 and J is TRBJ2-3, with a tentative D call TRBD2 (6 bases). V was pared by 0 bases and J by 5 bases, with 15 bases between. CDR1 and CDR2 from the germline V gene are LGHNA and YNFKEQ. CDR3 size: 16 residues. Here the CDR3 DNA reads TGTGCCAGCAGCCAAGACTTTAGCGGCACCCAAGATACGCAGTATTTT. Its protein product is CASSQDFSGTQDTQYF.

This clonotype was counted only a few times. This rearrangement joins TRBV10-3 to TRBJ2-5; D is possibly TRBD2 (5 bases). Germline lookup yields CDR1 ENHRY and CDR2 SYGVKD. V was clipped by 11 bases and J by 4 bases, with 14 bases between them. The CDR3 is 12 residues long. The CDR3 spells CAAAGDPETQYF. The CDR3 DNA sequence: TGTGCCGCTGCCGGGGATCCAGAGACCCAGTACTTC.

This clonotype was detected many times. The chain links TRBV7-2 to TRBJ2-7; 8 nucleotides align to TRBD2. Trimming cost V 8 bases and J 1 base; bases outside gene matches: 16. CDR3 length equals 17 residues. Germline V gives CDR1 SGHTA, CDR2 FQGNSA. CDR3 DNA: TGTGCCAGCGGAACAACCTCGGGGCGGGGGGTTTCCTACGAGCAGTACTTC. Amino acid sequence: CASGTTSGRGVSYEQYF.

The chain recombines TRBV29-1 with TRBJ2-1, with 14 bases fitting TRBD2. Trimming at V came to 1 base and at J to 9 bases, leaving 5 bases not matched to a gene. The germline V gene has CDR1 SQVTM and CDR2 ANQGSEA. The CDR3 is made up of 15 amino acids. The CDR3: CSVEGLAGGPGEQFF. The DNA for the CDR3 is TGCAGCGTTGAAGGACTAGCGGGGGGGCCCGGTGAGCAGTTCTTC.